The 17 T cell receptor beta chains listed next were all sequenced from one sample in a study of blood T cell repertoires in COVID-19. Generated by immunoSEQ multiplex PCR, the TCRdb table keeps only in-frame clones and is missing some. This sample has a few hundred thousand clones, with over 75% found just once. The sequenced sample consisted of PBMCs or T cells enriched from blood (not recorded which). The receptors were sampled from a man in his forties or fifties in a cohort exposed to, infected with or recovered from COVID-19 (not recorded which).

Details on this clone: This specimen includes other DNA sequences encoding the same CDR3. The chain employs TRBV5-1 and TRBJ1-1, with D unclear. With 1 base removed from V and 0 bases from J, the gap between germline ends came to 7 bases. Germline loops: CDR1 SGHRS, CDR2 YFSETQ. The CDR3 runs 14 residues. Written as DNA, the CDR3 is TGCGCCAGCAGCTTGAGCCTCATGAACACTGAAGCTTTCTTT. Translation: CASSLSLMNTEAFF.

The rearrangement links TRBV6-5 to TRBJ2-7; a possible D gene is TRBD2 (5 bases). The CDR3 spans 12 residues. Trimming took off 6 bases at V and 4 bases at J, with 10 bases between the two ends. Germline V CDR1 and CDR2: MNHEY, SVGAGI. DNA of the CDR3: TGTGCCAGCAGCGGGGTCAGATACGAGCAGTACTTC. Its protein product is CASSGVRYEQYF.

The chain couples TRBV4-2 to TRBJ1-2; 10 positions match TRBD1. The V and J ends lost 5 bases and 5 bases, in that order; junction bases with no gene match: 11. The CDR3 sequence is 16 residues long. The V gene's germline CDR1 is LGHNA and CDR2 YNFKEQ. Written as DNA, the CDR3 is TGTGCCAGCAGCGGGACAGGGGATCGGGTGGTGTATGGCTACACCTTC. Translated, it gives CASSGTGDRVVYGYTF.

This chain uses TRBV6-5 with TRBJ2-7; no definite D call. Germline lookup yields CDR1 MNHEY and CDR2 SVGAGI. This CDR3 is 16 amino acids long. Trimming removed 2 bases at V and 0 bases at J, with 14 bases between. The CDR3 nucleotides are TGTGCCAGCAGTTACAACGGCCGCGGCGGCTCCTACGAGCAGTACTTC. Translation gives CASSYNGRGGSYEQYF.

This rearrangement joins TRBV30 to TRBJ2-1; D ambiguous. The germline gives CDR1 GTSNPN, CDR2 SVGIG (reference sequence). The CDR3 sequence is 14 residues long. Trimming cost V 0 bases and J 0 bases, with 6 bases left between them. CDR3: CAWSVYSSYNEQFF. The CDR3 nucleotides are TGTGCCTGGAGTGTGTATAGCTCCTACAATGAGCAGTTCTTC. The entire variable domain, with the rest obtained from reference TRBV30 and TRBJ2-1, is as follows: SQTIHQWPATLVQPVGSPLSLECTVEGTSNPNLYWYRQAAGRGLQLLFYSVGIGQISSEVPQNLSASRPQDRQFILSSKKLLLSDSGFYLCAWSVYSSYNEQFFGPGTRLTVL.

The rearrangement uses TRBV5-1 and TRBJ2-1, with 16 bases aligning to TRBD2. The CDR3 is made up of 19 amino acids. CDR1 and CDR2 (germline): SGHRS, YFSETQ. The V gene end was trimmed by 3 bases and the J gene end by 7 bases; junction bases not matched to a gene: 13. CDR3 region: CASSSTTGLAGGFWNEQFF. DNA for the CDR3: TGCGCCAGCAGCTCGACGACGGGACTAGCGGGAGGGTTTTGGAATGAGCAGTTCTTC.

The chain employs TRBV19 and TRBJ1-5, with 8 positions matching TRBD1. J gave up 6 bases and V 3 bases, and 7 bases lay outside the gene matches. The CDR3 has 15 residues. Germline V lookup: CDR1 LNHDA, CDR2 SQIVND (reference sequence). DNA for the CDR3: TGTGCCAGTAGTATGTCGACAGGGGTCATTCAGCCCCAGCATTTT. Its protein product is CASSMSTGVIQPQHF.

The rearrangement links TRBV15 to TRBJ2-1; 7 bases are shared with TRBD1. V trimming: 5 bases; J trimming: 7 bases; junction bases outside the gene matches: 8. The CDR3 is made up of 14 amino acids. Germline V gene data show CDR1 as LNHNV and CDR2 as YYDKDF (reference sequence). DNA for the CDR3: TGTGCCACCAGCCAGGGACAGCGGTTTAATGAGCAGTTCTTC. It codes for CATSQGQRFNEQFF.

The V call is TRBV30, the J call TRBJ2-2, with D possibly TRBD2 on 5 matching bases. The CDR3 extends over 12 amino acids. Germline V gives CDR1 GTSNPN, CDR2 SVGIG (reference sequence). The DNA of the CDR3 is TGTGTATACCGGGGATATGCCGGGGAGCTGTTTTTT. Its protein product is CVYRGYAGELFF.

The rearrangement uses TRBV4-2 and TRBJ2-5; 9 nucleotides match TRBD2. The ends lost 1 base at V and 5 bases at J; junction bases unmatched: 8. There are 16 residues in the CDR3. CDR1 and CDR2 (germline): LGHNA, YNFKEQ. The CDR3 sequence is CASSQGAGGPGETQYF. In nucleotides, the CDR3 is TGTGCCAGCAGCCAAGGCGCGGGAGGGCCAGGGGAGACCCAGTACTTC.

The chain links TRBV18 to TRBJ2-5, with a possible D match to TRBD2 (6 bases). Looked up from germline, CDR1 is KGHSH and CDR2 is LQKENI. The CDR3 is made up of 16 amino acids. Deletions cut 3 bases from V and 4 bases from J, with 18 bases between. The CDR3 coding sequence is TGTGCCAGCTCACCCGGACTACTCACCACTTTAGAGACCCAGTACTTC. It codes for CASSPGLLTTLETQYF.

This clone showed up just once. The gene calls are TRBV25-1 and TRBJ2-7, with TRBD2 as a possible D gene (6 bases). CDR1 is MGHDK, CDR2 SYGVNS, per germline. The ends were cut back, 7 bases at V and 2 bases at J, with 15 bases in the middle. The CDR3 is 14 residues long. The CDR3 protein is CASTTAGSPYEQYF. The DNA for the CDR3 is TGTGCCAGCACCACAGCGGGTTCCCCCTACGAGCAGTACTTC.

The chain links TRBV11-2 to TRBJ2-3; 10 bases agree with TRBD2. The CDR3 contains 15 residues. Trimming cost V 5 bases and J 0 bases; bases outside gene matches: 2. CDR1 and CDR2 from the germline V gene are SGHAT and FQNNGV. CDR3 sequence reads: CASSQGLASTDTQYF. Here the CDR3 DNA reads TGTGCCAGCAGCCAGGGACTAGCGAGCACAGATACGCAGTATTTT.

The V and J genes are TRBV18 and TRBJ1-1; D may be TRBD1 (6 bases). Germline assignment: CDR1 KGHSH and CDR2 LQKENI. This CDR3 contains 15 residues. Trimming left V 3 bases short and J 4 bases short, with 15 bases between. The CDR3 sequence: CASSPAGVFVTEAFF. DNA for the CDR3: TGTGCCAGCTCACCGGCAGGGGTGTTTGTCACTGAAGCTTTCTTT.

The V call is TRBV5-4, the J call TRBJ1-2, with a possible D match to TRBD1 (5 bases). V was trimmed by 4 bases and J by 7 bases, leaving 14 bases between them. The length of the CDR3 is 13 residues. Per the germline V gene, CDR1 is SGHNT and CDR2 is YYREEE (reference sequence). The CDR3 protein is CASSPSGGSGYTF. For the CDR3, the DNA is TGTGCCAGCAGCCCAAGCGGGGGATCTGGCTACACCTTC.

This CDR3 is CASTMGQAYNEQFF. The CDR3, as DNA: TGTGCCAGCACAATGGGCCAGGCGTACAATGAGCAGTTCTTC. The chain combines TRBV2 with TRBJ2-1; D gene uncertain. The germline gives CDR1 SNHLY, CDR2 FYNNEI. This CDR3 has 14 amino acids. Trimming pared 7 bases from V and 4 bases from J, leaving 14 bases between.

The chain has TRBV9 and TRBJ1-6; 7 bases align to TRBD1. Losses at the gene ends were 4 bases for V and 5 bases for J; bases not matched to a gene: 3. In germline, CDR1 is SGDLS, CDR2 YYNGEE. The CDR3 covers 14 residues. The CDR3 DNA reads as TGTGCCAGCAGCCGGGACAGAGATAATTCACCCCTCCACTTT. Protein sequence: CASSRDRDNSPLHF.